This T cell receptor beta chain was identified in a study of technical replicates of blood from a few donors (dated by TCRdb to 2015 to 2018). Comments on this clone: Its antigen is still unknown. No base quality values were provided; no much bigger clone lies one nucleotide off.

Looking up the germline V gene yields CDR1 SGDLS and CDR2 YYNGEE. V trim: 0 bases; J trim: 6 bases; unmatched bases: 1. Reading from cysteine to phenylalanine, the CDR3 counts 14 amino acids. CDR3 DNA only is kept here, 42 bases in frame from base 1. Receptor amplification or capture employed the immunoSEQ multiplex PCR assay. TCRdb carries this immuneACCESS record with in-frame sequences only. Its versions omit some clonotypes, under half of them owing to an unresolved V gene in the studies checked, with the rest unexplained. Across this sample there are around 80,000 clones, with 90% to 95% seen only once. The top ten hold approximately 0.25% of the sample.

Source material: T cells isolated from PBMCs. The TCR comes from a human donor in good health. In this chain, TRBV9 is recombined with TRBJ2-2; 8 bases in the middle match TRBD1. CDR3 region: CASSVAGGSGELFF. The bases read TGTGCCAGCAGCGTAGCAGGGGGCTCCGGGGAGCTGTTTTTT. Full variable domain (CDR3 extended with the reference TRBV9 and TRBJ2-2 proteins): DSGVTQTPKHLITATGQRVTLRCSPRSGDLSVYWYQQSLDQGLQFLIQYYNGEERAKGNILERFSAQQFPDLHSELNLSSLELGDSALYFCASSVAGGSGELFFGEGSRLTVL.